Following are 29 T cell receptor beta chains from one sample sequenced in a study of T-cell reconstitution after alpha-beta-depleted transplantation in children. The library targeted TCRbeta and was prepared with unique molecular identifiers. Each CDR3 protein gets one entry after TCRdb re-called the PCR reads with MiXCR. Here the sample spans 350,000 to 500,000 distinct CDR3 sequences, roughly 44% being singletons. The specimen was PBMCs, collected before TCRalphabeta/CD19-depleted stem cell transplant. The receptors shown here come from a girl aged 2 to 9 with aplastic anemia, due to receive a stem cell transplant.

The V and J genes are TRBV5-5 and TRBJ2-7, with D perhaps matching TRBD1 or TRBD2 (5 bases each). Germline assignment: CDR1 SGHKS and CDR2 YYEKEE (reference sequence). The CDR3 spans 14 residues. Deletions cut 9 bases from V and 0 bases from J, with 16 bases between. The CDR3 coding sequence is TGTGCCACCTCCCTTGGGACGGGCTCCTACGAGCAGTACTTC. Amino acids: CATSLGTGSYEQYF.

This clonotype was observed at least ten times. V is TRBV10-1 and J is TRBJ2-5; a weak D match, TRBD1 (5 bases). Trimming cost V 3 bases and J 5 bases, with 10 bases left between them. Germline V CDR1 and CDR2: WNHNN, SYGVQD (reference sequence). The CDR3 is made up of 13 amino acids. CDR3 region: CASSDRNRETQYF. In DNA, the CDR3 is TGCGCCAGCAGTGATCGGAACAGGGAGACCCAGTACTTC.

The sample holds many counts of this clonotype. CDR3 nucleotides: TGTGCCAGCAGCACAGGGGGAGCCTACGAGCAGTACTTC. Translating gives CASSTGGAYEQYF. The chain joins TRBV9 to TRBJ2-7; TRBD1 matches 8 bases. V was clipped by 4 bases and J by 2 bases; unmatched bases: 2. There are 13 residues in the CDR3. Germline loops: CDR1 SGDLS, CDR2 YYNGEE.

Only a few counts were recorded for this clonotype. The genes are TRBV11-2 and TRBJ2-1; possible D gene TRBD2, 6 bases. The CDR3 runs 15 residues. Trimming left V 5 bases short and J 8 bases short, with 19 bases between. The germline V gene has CDR1 SGHAT and CDR2 FQNNGV. The CDR3 coding sequence is TGTGCCAGCAGCCCAATCCGGGGCGGGATCCATGAGCAGTTCTTC. Translated, it gives CASSPIRGGIHEQFF.

This chain connects TRBV6-5 to TRBJ1-1; D is possibly TRBD1 (5 bases). The CDR3 sequence is 15 residues long. The V gene's germline CDR1 is MNHEY and CDR2 SVGAGI. The V end was cut by 0 bases, the J end by 1 base, with 9 bases between. This CDR3 reads CASSYSYRTNTEAFF. As DNA, the CDR3 is TGTGCCAGCAGTTACTCGTACAGGACGAACACTGAAGCTTTCTTT.

The chain employs TRBV20-1 and TRBJ2-5, with D perhaps being TRBD1 or TRBD2 (6 bases each). V was cut by 6 bases and J by 5 bases, with 13 bases left in between. This CDR3 comprises 12 residues. The germline V gene encodes CDR1 DFQATT and CDR2 SNEGSKA (reference sequence). As DNA, the CDR3 is TGCAGTGCCGAAGGGGGGCGGGAGACCCAGTACTTC. Protein sequence: CSAEGGRETQYF.

By share, this clonotype ranks as medium-sized. The J gene is TRBJ2-2, the V gene TRBV20-1, with D hard to call. Trimming removed 1 base at V and 0 bases at J, with 27 bases between. The CDR3 is made up of 21 amino acids. In germline, CDR1 is DFQATT, CDR2 SNEGSKA (reference sequence). The CDR3 DNA is TGCAGTGCTAGAGTGAGTTTAGGTGGAGCTCGAAAAGAAGCGAACACCGGGGAGCTGTTTTTT. Its translation: CSARVSLGGARKEANTGELFF.

With respect to this clonotype: The DNA is omitted, as the CDR3 cannot be located on it reliably, and the CDR3 follows TCRdb's listing. J is TRBJ2-1 and V is TRBV28; TRBD1, the D gene given by the table, was not confirmed from the DNA. The CDR3 totals 15 residues, both ends included. Germline V gene data show CDR1 as MDHEN and CDR2 as SYDVKM. The CDR3 protein is CASSLRVGPGSEQFF.

The rearrangement links TRBV11-1 to TRBJ2-2, with TRBD2 identical over 13 bases. V gave up 2 bases and J gave up 0 bases; unmatched junction bases: 6. The CDR3 is 19 residues long. From germline, CDR1 is SGHAT and CDR2 FQDESV (reference sequence). For the CDR3, the DNA is TGTGCCAGCAGCTTATCCGAACTAGCGGGAGGGGCGAACACCGGGGAGCTGTTTTTT. This encodes CASSLSELAGGANTGELFF.

This chain links TRBV5-1 with TRBJ2-3; 12 bases map to TRBD2. Trimming took 4 bases from V and 0 from J; bases not matched to a gene: 3. The germline V gene encodes CDR1 SGHRS and CDR2 YFSETQ. The CDR3 runs 16 residues. CDR3 DNA: TGCGCCAGCAGCGACGGACTAGCGGGGAGCACAGATACGCAGTATTTT. Its protein product is CASSDGLAGSTDTQYF. Full variable domain (missing parts from reference TRBV5-1 and TRBJ2-3): KAGVTQTPRYLIKTRGQQVTLSCSPISGHRSVSWYQQTPGQGLQFLFEYFSETQRNKGNFPGRFSGRQFSNSRSEMNVSTLELGDSALYLCASSDGLAGSTDTQYFGPGTRLTVL.

This clonotype was counted at least ten times. The J gene is TRBJ1-5, the V gene TRBV12-3 or TRBV12-4; a possible D gene is TRBD1 (5 bases). V was trimmed by 1 base and J by 6 bases, leaving 13 bases between them. This CDR3 has 15 residues. The chain's CDR3 is CASSLGDVQGQPQHF. The CDR3 region has the DNA TGTGCCAGCAGTTTAGGGGACGTGCAGGGTCAGCCCCAGCATTTT.

This chain joins TRBV3-1 and TRBJ1-1, with D possibly TRBD1 on 5 matching bases. The CDR3 sequence is 13 residues long. CDR1 is LGHDT and CDR2 is YNNKEL in the germline V gene (reference sequence). V gave up 4 bases and J gave up 3 bases, with 9 bases separating them. CDR3 loop: CASSRRDHTEAFF. The DNA for the CDR3 is TGTGCCAGCAGCCGGAGGGACCACACTGAAGCTTTCTTT.

This clonotype was counted ten times or more. The rearrangement uses TRBV4-1 and TRBJ1-6, with 9 bases aligning to TRBD1. CDR3 length: 14 residues. V shed 4 bases, J shed 10 bases, and the junction held 5 bases outside the gene matches. CDR1 is MGHRA and CDR2 is YSYEKL in the germline V gene. The CDR3 nucleotides read TGCGCCAGCAGCCCACAGGGGGCTAGGTCACCCCTCCACTTT. This gives the protein CASSPQGARSPLHF.

This clonotype occurred many times. The gene calls are TRBV30 and TRBJ2-7, with 8 bases matching TRBD1. Germline CDR1 is GTSNPN and CDR2 is SVGIG (reference sequence). This CDR3 has 17 residues. The trim removed 1 base at V and 0 bases at J, leaving 11 bases unmatched. The CDR3 DNA reads as TGTGCCTGGAGTGCCCCGACAGGGGCCCATAGCTCCTACGAGCAGTACTTC. As protein: CAWSAPTGAHSSYEQYF.

This clonotype has more than one count but fewer than ten. CDR3 coding DNA: TGCGCCAGCAGCTTGGAAGCGGGAGGTCTTAACGAGCAGTACTTC. Protein sequence: CASSLEAGGLNEQYF. The chain uses TRBV5-1 and TRBJ2-7, with TRBD2 identical over 9 bases. The CDR3 length is 15 residues. Per germline, CDR1 SGHRS and CDR2 YFSETQ. V shed 0 bases and J 5 bases; nucleotides not matched to a gene: 6.

In DNA form, the CDR3 reads TGTGCCAGCAGCCTATACGAAGGAGGGAAAACTGAAGCTTTCTTT. This sequence encodes CASSLYEGGKTEAFF. The chain carries TRBV3-1 and TRBJ1-1; D not certain. Trimming stripped 4 bases from V and 5 bases from J, with 17 bases between. Germline loops: CDR1 LGHDT, CDR2 YNNKEL (reference sequence). The CDR3 contains 15 residues.

This clonotype came up many times. The chain is built from TRBV6-5 and TRBJ1-6; D might be TRBD1 (6 bases). This CDR3 spans 15 amino acids. V was cut by 2 bases and J by 6 bases, with 11 bases left in between. Per the germline V gene, CDR1 is MNHEY and CDR2 is SVGAGI. The CDR3 is CASSYGRTVNSPLHF. CDR3 coding DNA: TGTGCCAGCAGTTACGGGAGGACAGTTAATTCACCCCTCCACTTT.

The CDR3 sequence: CASSPGLHYGYTF. The CDR3 region has the DNA TGTGCCAGCAGCCCAGGCTTACACTATGGCTACACCTTC. The rearrangement joins TRBV28 to TRBJ1-2; D is undetermined. Trimming removed 6 bases at V and 3 bases at J, with 11 bases between. CDR1 is MDHEN and CDR2 is SYDVKM in the germline V gene. The CDR3 is 13 amino acids.

V gene TRBV20-1 combines with J gene TRBJ2-7, with D perhaps matching TRBD1 or TRBD2 (5 bases each). The germline gives CDR1 DFQATT, CDR2 SNEGSKA (reference sequence). The CDR3 is 13 residues long. Trimming removed 6 bases from V and 2 bases from J, with 14 bases in between. The CDR3 DNA follows: TGCAGTGCCGAGCCGGGACCCCCCTACGAGCAGTACTTC. Amino acid sequence: CSAEPGPPYEQYF.

V is TRBV20-1 and J is TRBJ1-5; 9 positions match TRBD1. The CDR3 consists of 19 residues. J lost 0 bases, V lost 1 base, and 13 bases had no gene match. Germline V lookup: CDR1 DFQATT, CDR2 SNEGSKA (reference sequence). CDR3 sequence: CSARAPLRTGAYSNQPQHF. CDR3 coding DNA: TGCAGTGCTAGAGCGCCTTTGCGGACAGGGGCTTATAGCAATCAGCCCCAGCATTTT.

In regard to this clonotype: A much larger clone differs by one base, so this may be a read error. This chain links TRBV7-2 with TRBJ1-1; D may be TRBD1 (6 bases). The CDR3 runs 14 residues. Germline assignment: CDR1 SGHTA and CDR2 FQGNSA. The CDR3 nucleotides are TGTGCCGGCAGCCCCCGACAGGTTGGCACTGAAGCTTTCTTT. Translating it yields CAGSPRQVGTEAFF.

This clonotype has a handful of counts. The chain links TRBV6-5 to TRBJ2-7; D is perhaps TRBD1 (5 bases). Trimming took 2 bases from V and 5 from J, leaving 19 bases between them. The CDR3 has 16 residues. The germline gives CDR1 MNHEY, CDR2 SVGAGI. The DNA of the CDR3 is TGTGCCAGCAGTTACGTTGGGGCTACCCTCCGGAACGAGCAGTACTTC. Its protein product is CASSYVGATLRNEQYF.

This sequence joins TRBV9 and TRBJ1-4; TRBD1 matches at 9 bases. This CDR3 is built from 12 residues. Trimming removed 3 bases from V and 10 bases from J; junction bases left unmatched: 1. Germline V lookup: CDR1 SGDLS, CDR2 YYNGEE. The chain's CDR3 is CASSEGQGKLFF. CDR3 coding DNA: TGTGCCAGCAGCGAGGGACAGGGAAAACTGTTTTTT.

This clonotype was detected once. As DNA, the CDR3 is TGCAGTGCACTCACAGGGGCCCAAGAGACCCAGTACTTC. The encoded protein is CSALTGAQETQYF. The genes are TRBV20-1 and TRBJ2-5, with 7 bases matching TRBD1. J lost 1 base, V lost 6 bases, and 5 bases had no gene match. CDR1 is DFQATT and CDR2 is SNEGSKA in the germline V gene (reference sequence). The length of the CDR3 is 13 residues.

V is TRBV20-1 and J is TRBJ2-7; TRBD2 might be the D (5 bases). Germline V gene sequence: CDR1 DFQATT, CDR2 SNEGSKA (reference sequence). The CDR3 extends over 12 amino acids. V was shortened by 4 bases and J by 2 bases, with 9 bases between the two germline ends. This CDR3 is CSAKRVTYEQYF. Written as DNA, the CDR3 is TGCAGTGCTAAGAGGGTAACCTACGAGCAGTACTTC.

The chain recombines TRBV9 with TRBJ2-7; the D call may be TRBD1 or TRBD2 (5 bases each). V was clipped by 5 bases and J by 4 bases, with 19 bases between them. The germline CDR1 and CDR2 sequences are SGDLS and YYNGEE. This CDR3 contains 15 residues. CDR3 sequence reads: CASSLSEGPLYEQYF. For the CDR3, the DNA is TGTGCCAGCAGTCTTAGTGAGGGGCCCTTGTACGAGCAGTACTTC.

V is TRBV7-6 and J is TRBJ2-5; TRBD2 might be the D (7 bases). The CDR3 contains 14 residues. CDR1 SGHVS and CDR2 FNYEAQ come from the germline V gene. The V end lost 5 bases, the J end lost 4 bases, and 14 bases lay between the germline ends. CDR3 in amino acids: CASSAARGGETQYF. In DNA, the CDR3 is TGTGCCAGCAGCGCCGCGAGGGGGGGAGAGACCCAGTACTTC.

This clonotype occurred many times. This chain joins TRBV12-3 or TRBV12-4 and TRBJ1-2, with 8 bases fitting TRBD1. V dropped 6 bases and J dropped 1; count of bases not matched to a gene: 4. CDR3 length equals 14 residues. The CDR3 DNA sequence: TGTGCCAGCAGCACGACAGGGGATAACTATGGCTACACCTTC. Protein: CASSTTGDNYGYTF.

CDR3 nucleotide sequence: TGCGCCAGCAGACCGCGGGGGGGCTCCTACGAGCAGTACTTC. As protein: CASRPRGGSYEQYF. The V gene is TRBV5-1, the J gene TRBJ2-7; the match to TRBD2 covers 9 bases. Germline CDR1 and CDR2: SGHRS and YFSETQ. This CDR3 comprises 14 residues. J lost 0 bases, V lost 5 bases, and 3 bases had no gene match.